Listed here are 32 T cell receptor beta chains from one sample, sequenced in a study of cytomegalovirus exposure and HLA in healthy donors. A multiplex PCR was run with 60 Vbeta primers and 13 Jbeta primers. TCRdb keeps only in-frame clones here, not all; method: immunoSEQ multiplex PCR. The table records tens of thousands of clones, roughly 83% of them present only once. Sequencing input: PBMCs. Every receptor here comes from a woman aged 50 to 60 in good health and CMV-seronegative.

This chain uses TRBV18 with TRBJ2-7, with 9 bases lining up with TRBD1. The CDR3 is made up of 12 amino acids. Unmatched junction bases numbered 1, after V lost 4 bases and J lost 6 bases. Germline V lookup: CDR1 KGHSH, CDR2 LQKENI. The DNA of the CDR3 is TGTGCCAGCTCACAGACAGGGGGCGAGCAGTACTTC. It specifies CASSQTGGEQYF.

V is TRBV6-1 and J is TRBJ2-1; maybe TRBD2 (5 bases). The CDR3 spans 16 residues. The germline V gene has CDR1 MNHNS and CDR2 SASEGT. V shed 4 bases and J shed 3 bases, with 16 bases lying between them. Here the CDR3 reads CASSVSTPGIYNEQFF. CDR3 nucleotides: TGTGCCAGCAGTGTTTCTACCCCGGGGATCTACAATGAGCAGTTCTTC.

This clone was counted a few times. An end of the junction differs from the germline gene, which may be a read error. This chain links TRBV7-9 with TRBJ1-2, with D perhaps TRBD1 (5 bases). The CDR3 spans 12 residues. The germline V gene encodes CDR1 SEHNR and CDR2 FQNEAQ (reference sequence). The CDR3: CSSSFKGNGYTF. The CDR3 coding sequence is TGTTCCAGCAGCTTCAAGGGGAATGGCTACACCTTC. Looking up the rest from reference TRBV7-9 and TRBJ1-2 gives the full variable domain: DTGVSQNPRHKITKRGQNVTFRCDPISEHNRLYWYRQTLGQGPEFLTYFQNEAQLEKSRLLSDRFSAERPKGSFSTLEIQRTEQGDSAMYLCSSSFKGNGYTFGSGTRLTVV.

The genes are TRBV25-1 and TRBJ1-1, with 8 bases identical to TRBD1. CDR1 is MGHDK and CDR2 is SYGVNS in the germline V gene. There are 12 residues in the CDR3. V lost 3 bases, J lost 11 bases, and 5 bases stayed unmatched. The DNA of the CDR3 is TGTGCCAGCAGTGAGGCAGGGGGCAGGGCTTTCTTT. Its translation is CASSEAGGRAFF.

This clone was seen just once. The chain employs TRBV21-1 and TRBJ2-7; the table's D call TRBD1 went unverified against the DNA. TRBV21-1 is annotated as a pseudogene. The CDR3 extends over 16 amino acids. DNA for the CDR3: TGTGCCAGCAGCAGACCGGGACAGGGCGGCGAGAACGAGCAGTACTTC. This codes for CASSRPGQGGENEQYF.

The table lists this clone with a few counts. The CDR3 sequence: CASSHPLAQSSTDTQYF. DNA for the CDR3: TGCGCCAGCAGCCACCCACTAGCGCAGTCTAGCACAGATACGCAGTATTTT. The chain employs TRBV4-1 and TRBJ2-3, with 7 positions matching TRBD2. Germline V gene lookup returns CDR1 MGHRA and CDR2 YSYEKL. J lost 0 bases, V lost 3 bases, and 9 bases had no gene match. The CDR3 is 17 residues long.

This clone was picked up a small number of times. The J gene is TRBJ2-1, the V gene TRBV6-4, with D possibly matching TRBD1 (6 bases). Per the germline V gene, CDR1 is MRHNA and CDR2 is SNTAGT. The germline V and J ends were trimmed by 3 bases and 4 bases, with 13 bases remaining between them. This CDR3 comprises 15 residues. The CDR3 spells CASSEKQGSYNEQFF. The CDR3 DNA reads as TGTGCCAGCAGTGAAAAACAGGGATCATACAATGAGCAGTTCTTC.

The chain employs TRBV4-3 and TRBJ1-5; D gene ambiguous. The CDR3 covers 14 residues. Germline loops: CDR1 LGHNA, CDR2 YSLEER. V shed 2 bases and J shed 4 bases, with 9 bases lying between them. The CDR3 DNA follows: TGCGCCAGCAGCCAATCGCAGGTTAATCAGCCCCAGCATTTT. Translation: CASSQSQVNQPQHF.

This chain's CDR3 is CAWAPGQNYGYTF. Here the CDR3 DNA reads TGTGCCTGGGCCCCGGGACAGAACTATGGCTACACCTTC. V is TRBV30 and J is TRBJ1-2; 7 bases are a match to TRBD1. The CDR3 totals 13 residues. Germline CDR1 and CDR2: GTSNPN and SVGIG (reference sequence). Unmatched junction bases numbered 5, after V lost 5 bases and J lost 2 bases.

V is TRBV5-1 and J is TRBJ2-1, with TRBD1 identical over 8 bases. Germline V gene data show CDR1 as SGHRS and CDR2 as YFSETQ. V lost 4 bases and J lost 8; bases outside the gene matches: 11. This CDR3 spans 15 amino acids. The CDR3 region is CASSRSRQGLDEQFF. DNA for the CDR3: TGCGCCAGCAGCCGCAGTCGACAGGGGTTGGATGAGCAGTTCTTC.

The chain is built from TRBV6-4 and TRBJ2-1, with 10 bases aligning to TRBD2. CDR1 MRHNA and CDR2 SNTAGT come from the germline V gene. This CDR3 comprises 15 residues. Losses at the gene ends were 6 bases for V and 6 bases for J; bases not matched to a gene: 8. CDR3 region: CASRVLAGEVNEQFF. The CDR3 DNA reads TGTGCCAGCAGAGTTCTAGCGGGAGAGGTCAATGAGCAGTTCTTC.

CDR3 DNA: TGTGCCAGCAGCTTACGACAGGGCGCAGGTGAAAAACTGTTTTTT. This encodes CASSLRQGAGEKLFF. The chain has TRBV11-2 and TRBJ1-4, with 7 bases matching TRBD1. The CDR3 covers 15 residues. The junction had 7 bases not matched to a gene; V was cut back by 2 bases and J by 7 bases. Germline V gene sequence: CDR1 SGHAT, CDR2 FQNNGV.

A single count supports this clone. The chain joins TRBV25-1 to TRBJ2-1; TRBD2 aligns across 7 bases. With V trimmed by 3 bases and J by 4 bases, 6 bases remained unmatched. Germline V lookup: CDR1 MGHDK, CDR2 SYGVNS. This CDR3 spans 15 amino acids. CDR3 sequence (DNA): TGTGCCAGCAGTGACCAGGGACTAAATTACAATGAGCAGTTCTTC. Its protein is CASSDQGLNYNEQFF. The complete variable domain, with remaining parts taken from reference TRBV25-1 and TRBJ2-1, reads EADIYQTPRYLVIGTGKKITLECSQTMGHDKMYWYQQDPGMELHLIHYSYGVNSTEKGDLSSESTVSRIRTEHFPLTLESARPSHTSQYLCASSDQGLNYNEQFFGPGTRLTVL.

The CDR3 DNA sequence: TGTGCCAGCAGCGCCCCGCGGGGCATGTATGAGCAGTTCTTC. It is translated as CASSAPRGMYEQFF. This chain uses TRBV28 with TRBJ2-1; tentatively, D is TRBD2 (6 bases). The CDR3 is 14 amino acids. The V gene's germline CDR1 is MDHEN and CDR2 SYDVKM. V was trimmed by 6 bases and J by 8 bases, leaving 17 bases between them.

The chain joins TRBV5-1 to TRBJ2-2; 8 bases line up with TRBD1. With the DNA end fitting TRBJ1-3 better, the J assignment may be wrong. The CDR3 sequence is 14 residues long. Germline V gives CDR1 SGHRS, CDR2 YFSETQ. The CDR3 here is CASSLGTGIDTIYF. The CDR3 DNA sequence: TGCGCCAGCAGCTTGGGGACAGGGATAGACACCATATATTTT.

The chain recombines TRBV19 with TRBJ2-7; the D gene is possibly TRBD1 (6 bases). The germline V gene has CDR1 LNHDA and CDR2 SQIVND (reference sequence). This CDR3 is built from 14 residues. The ends were cut back, 5 bases at V and 3 bases at J, with 14 bases in the middle. This chain's CDR3 is CASSSKMDSYEQYF. CDR3 nucleotides: TGTGCCAGTAGTTCCAAAATGGACAGCTACGAGCAGTACTTC.

The rearrangement joins TRBV6-1 to TRBJ1-1, with D hard to call. Germline assignment: CDR1 MNHNS and CDR2 SASEGT. Trimming removed 0 bases at V and 1 base at J, with 12 bases between. The CDR3 is 16 amino acids. The DNA of the CDR3 is TGTGCCAGCAGTGAAGCTCTCGGGGATGGGAACACTGAAGCTTTCTTT. Protein: CASSEALGDGNTEAFF.

The chain employs TRBV9 and TRBJ2-5, with a possible D match to TRBD2 (5 bases). The CDR3 runs 14 residues. With 0 bases removed from V and 7 bases from J, the gap between germline ends came to 13 bases. Germline assignment: CDR1 SGDLS and CDR2 YYNGEE. In nucleotides, the CDR3 is TGTGCCAGCAGCGTAGTGAGCGCAGGAGGGACCCAGTACTTC. This translates into CASSVVSAGGTQYF.

J is TRBJ1-5 and V is TRBV2; D uncertain. The CDR3 is made up of 15 amino acids. V was pared by 3 bases and J by 1 base, with 10 bases between. The germline V gene encodes CDR1 SNHLY and CDR2 FYNNEI. The DNA for the CDR3 is TGTGCCAGCAGTGACATTGGCGGGAGCAATCAGCCCCAGCATTTT. Protein: CASSDIGGSNQPQHF.

V and J are TRBV7-9 and TRBJ2-3; D may be TRBD1 (7 bases). Germline V CDR1 and CDR2: SEHNR, FQNEAQ (reference sequence). Trimming cost V 5 bases and J 6 bases, with 21 bases left between them. CDR3 length: 16 residues. The CDR3 DNA is TGTGCCAGCAGCCCCCTCGGAGGGGGCGTCAGGGATACGCAGTATTTT. Its translation: CASSPLGGGVRDTQYF.

This clone was seen a few times. V and J are TRBV19 and TRBJ1-4, with TRBD1 matching over 9 bases. The CDR3 sequence is 16 residues long. J was trimmed by 8 bases and V by 4 bases; bases with no gene match: 11. Germline V CDR1 and CDR2: LNHDA, SQIVND (reference sequence). This CDR3 is CASSTNYRGQAEKLFF. CDR3 coding DNA: TGTGCCAGTAGTACAAACTACAGGGGGCAGGCAGAAAAACTGTTTTTT. Looking up the rest from reference TRBV19 and TRBJ1-4 gives the full variable domain: DGGITQSPKYLFRKEGQNVTLSCEQNLNHDAMYWYRQDPGQGLRLIYYSQIVNDFQKGDIAEGYSVSREKKESFPLTVTSAQKNPTAFYLCASSTNYRGQAEKLFFGSGTQLSVL.

This rearrangement joins TRBV7-9 to TRBJ1-5; D is perhaps TRBD1 (6 bases). The CDR3 sequence is 17 residues long. The germline V gene has CDR1 SEHNR and CDR2 FQNEAQ (reference sequence). The ends were cut back, 0 bases at V and 1 base at J, with 13 bases in the middle. The CDR3 bases are TGTGCCAGCAGCTTAGCGCTTCAAGACAGGAGCAATCAGCCCCAGCATTTT. Its translation: CASSLALQDRSNQPQHF.

This chain connects TRBV4-3 to TRBJ1-2; D is perhaps TRBD1 (6 bases). V lost 4 bases, J lost 3 bases, and 12 bases lay in between. Germline CDR1 is LGHNA and CDR2 is YSLEER. The CDR3 contains 14 residues. In DNA form, the CDR3 reads TGCGCCAGCAGCCCATTCACAGGGCACTATGGCTACACCTTC. It translates to CASSPFTGHYGYTF.

The chain carries TRBV7-9 and TRBJ2-1; TRBD2 agrees at 13 bases. Germline V lookup: CDR1 SEHNR, CDR2 FQNEAQ (reference sequence). This CDR3 has 16 amino acids. V was pared by 7 bases and J by 6 bases, with 9 bases of the junction left unmatched. The CDR3 protein is CASNGLAGVELNEQFF. CDR3 coding DNA: TGTGCCAGCAACGGACTAGCGGGAGTTGAACTCAATGAGCAGTTCTTC.

J is TRBJ1-3 and V is TRBV15, with TRBD1 identical over 8 bases. CDR1 and CDR2 from the germline V gene are LNHNV and YYDKDF (reference sequence). With V trimmed by 4 bases and J by 3 bases, 2 bases remained unmatched. The CDR3 runs 14 residues. In nucleotides, the CDR3 is TGTGCCACCAGCATAGGACAGGGTGGAAACACCATATATTTT. It yields the protein CATSIGQGGNTIYF.

V is TRBV9 and J is TRBJ1-2; D ambiguous. CDR1 and CDR2 from the germline V gene are SGDLS and YYNGEE. The CDR3 spans 12 residues. Trimming took off 0 bases at V and 4 bases at J, with 4 bases between the two ends. The CDR3 bases are TGTGCCAGCAGCGTAGACGGCTATGGCTACACCTTC. Translating gives CASSVDGYGYTF.

V and J are TRBV2 and TRBJ2-1; 7 nucleotides align to TRBD1. In germline, CDR1 is SNHLY, CDR2 FYNNEI. V dropped 6 bases and J dropped 2; count of bases not matched to a gene: 7. This CDR3 spans 15 amino acids. For the CDR3, the DNA is TGTGCCAGCAGATCCCGGGACAGTCCCTACAATGAGCAGTTCTTC. Encoded protein: CASRSRDSPYNEQFF.

The J gene is TRBJ2-3, the V gene TRBV5-4, with TRBD2 identical over 11 bases. The ends lost 5 bases at V and 4 bases at J; junction bases unmatched: 6. The CDR3 covers 15 residues. Looked up from germline, CDR1 is SGHNT and CDR2 is YYREEE (reference sequence). CDR3 sequence: CASSLAGGQSDTQYF. DNA for the CDR3: TGTGCCAGCAGTTTAGCGGGGGGGCAGTCAGATACGCAGTATTTT.

This chain uses TRBV9 with TRBJ1-1; 7 bases are a match to TRBD1. V gave up 4 bases and J gave up 0 bases; unmatched junction bases: 3. CDR1 SGDLS and CDR2 YYNGEE come from the germline V gene. The CDR3 consists of 14 residues. In DNA form, the CDR3 reads TGTGCCAGCAGCCAAGGGGGCTTGAACACTGAAGCTTTCTTT. Protein: CASSQGGLNTEAFF. The variable domain in full, completed from reference TRBV9 and TRBJ1-1, reads DSGVTQTPKHLITATGQRVTLRCSPRSGDLSVYWYQQSLDQGLQFLIQYYNGEERAKGNILERFSAQQFPDLHSELNLSSLELGDSALYFCASSQGGLNTEAFFGQGTRLTVV.

The chain joins TRBV7-9 to TRBJ2-7, with 7 nucleotides matching TRBD2. Per germline, CDR1 SEHNR and CDR2 FQNEAQ (reference sequence). The length of the CDR3 is 17 residues. J lost 0 bases, V lost 4 bases, and 12 bases had no gene match. The CDR3 sequence is CASSSGGRRETSYEQYF. CDR3 in DNA: TGTGCCAGCAGCTCAGGTGGGCGGCGGGAGACCTCCTACGAGCAGTACTTC.

The rearrangement links TRBV7-2 to TRBJ1-2, with 12 bases aligning to TRBD1. The trim removed 3 bases at V and 7 bases at J, leaving 6 bases unmatched. This CDR3 region has 15 residues. CDR1 is SGHTA and CDR2 is FQGNSA in the germline V gene. The CDR3 region is CASSLPGTGGSGYTF. CDR3 sequence (DNA): TGTGCCAGCAGCTTGCCCGGGACAGGGGGCTCTGGCTACACCTTC.

The rearrangement joins TRBV29-1 to TRBJ2-1; 15 bases line up with TRBD2. Germline lookup yields CDR1 SQVTM and CDR2 ANQGSEA. The V segment lost 6 bases and the J segment 8 bases; nucleotides outside the gene matches: 5. The CDR3 runs 14 residues. This CDR3 reads CSVGTSGGFDEQFF. CDR3 coding DNA: TGCAGCGTCGGGACTAGCGGGGGGTTTGATGAGCAGTTCTTC.